The present TCR beta chain was sequenced within a study of T cells after yellow fever vaccination (dated by TCRdb to the late 2010s). Regarding the study in general: Libraries from fractions with low cell numbers were prepared with the SMART-Seq v4 Ultra Low Input RNA kit. To track T-cell clones before and after primary and booster YFV17D yellow fever vaccination, bulk TCR alpha and beta repertoires were sequenced longitudinally. Blood was collected at multiple timepoints before and after primary and secondary immunization, and bulk PBMC replicates and cell subsets were isolated. Two healthy male donors, one aged 18 to 29 and one aged 30 to 40 years, made up the cohort.

Synthesis of TCR cDNA relied on 5'RACE template switching, a step that introduced a universal primer site along with unique molecular identifiers. Priming for cDNA synthesis came from both the TCR alpha and TCR beta constant segments. Libraries were amplified in two PCR steps, with sample barcodes and sequencing adapters added in the second step. Sequencing of the libraries was done on either Illumina HiSeq 2500 (2x100 bp) or NovaSeq (2x150 bp). Turning to the authors' computational methods: Reads were demultiplexed and collapsed into UMI consensus sequences with MIGEC, and V(D)J alignment was performed with MiXCR. Clonotypes responding to the vaccine were identified with edgeR on replicate PBMC samples, with the criteria of FDR below 0.01 and a log2 fold change above 5 up to day 15. Each bulk clonotype received a CD4 or CD8 identity based on whether the sequenced CD4 or CD8 repertoire contained that clonotype at higher abundance. Through fastp at Q25 and MiXCR, TCRdb rebuilt clones from the public reads, retaining in-frame beta chains. For every CDR3 protein sequence, its rows merge into one entry that carries the most common genes and DNA. The V and J calls, along with clone size, are taken from TCRdb and not from the paper's own processing. Counted in this sample were 450,000 to 550,000 distinct CDR3 sequences; just over 20% of them appeared once. About 15% of the sample is in the top ten clones.

About this clonotype itself: Which antigen it targets is not known. No qualities accompany the bases; no much larger clone lies one base away.

The CDR3 measures 15 amino acids from cysteine to phenylalanine. Only the CDR3 part of the read is kept: 45 bases, read in frame from the first base. As encoded in the germline V gene, CDR1 is ENHRY while CDR2 is SYGVKD. The junction shows trimming of 10 bases on V and 6 bases on J, and the gene matches do not reach 13 bases of it. Points the paper makes about the study in general: After the booster, most clones that had expanded after primary vaccination were detected again (approximately 97% of CD4 and about 88% of CD8), suggesting broad maintenance of memory. Because the study included only a couple of donors, the extent to which the findings can be generalized is limited. Computational filtering was required because FACS-sorted repertoires could contain abundant contaminating clonotypes from the bulk population. A small fraction of clonotypes showed up in both the CD4 and CD8 compartments, probably as a result of convergent recombination. The secondary T-cell response was weaker than the primary response but faster, peaking on day 5 instead of day 15.

The treatment or condition label for this specimen denotes: live attenuated yellow fever vaccine strain. At each blood-draw timepoint, two biological replicates of bulk PBMCs were obtained. PBMCs were isolated from peripheral blood using a standard Ficoll-Paque protocol. RNA was extracted with TriZol from bulk PBMCs, CD4 and CD8 fractions, and dextramer-positive and dextramer-negative fractions. Source: PBMCs, taken 20 to 25 days after the first yellow fever vaccination. The receptor comes from a man aged 18 to 30 who received the YFV17D yellow fever vaccine. This chain is built from TRBV10-3 and TRBJ2-2, and 8 junctional nucleotides match TRBD2. The base sequence is TGTGCCACCAAGAGTCAGCGGGGGAAGGCCGGGGAGCTGTTTTTT. The encoded protein is CATKSQRGKAGELFF.